Below, 32 T cell receptor beta chains from the same sample are listed, as sequenced in a study of cytomegalovirus exposure and HLA in healthy donors. 13 Jbeta primers and 60 Vbeta primers were used for the PCR. The table came from immunoSEQ multiplex PCR; TCRdb's copy has only in-frame clones and leaves some out. This sample's clone table lists roughly 120,000 clones. The specimen was PBMCs. The origin of the receptors is a man aged 25-45 years in good health and CMV-seronegative.

The chain combines TRBV30 with TRBJ1-2; possible D gene TRBD1, 6 bases. V was cut by 2 bases and J by 3 bases, with 16 bases left in between. The length of the CDR3 is 15 residues. Germline V gene sequence: CDR1 GTSNPN, CDR2 SVGIG (reference sequence). The CDR3: CAWSKVEGVYYGYTF. The CDR3 DNA reads as TGTGCCTGGAGTAAGGTCGAGGGGGTTTACTATGGCTACACCTTC.

The chain joins TRBV7-6 to TRBJ2-7; TRBD2 aligns across 13 bases. This CDR3 has 16 amino acids. J was trimmed by 2 bases and V by 1 base; bases with no gene match: 2. Germline V gene lookup returns CDR1 SGHVS and CDR2 FNYEAQ. CDR3: CASSLGGTSGAYEQYF. DNA for the CDR3: TGTGCCAGCAGCTTAGGGGGGACTAGCGGGGCCTACGAGCAGTACTTC.

Of note for this clone: Other DNA sequences of this sample code for an identical CDR3. This chain links TRBV6-6 with TRBJ2-7, with a possible D match to TRBD2 (6 bases). Trimming took off 2 bases at V and 1 base at J, with 12 bases between the two ends. The CDR3 has 15 residues. Germline CDR1 is MNHNY and CDR2 is SVGAGI (reference sequence). CDR3 DNA: TGTGCCAGCAGTTACGGGGTTGGAGGGTCCTACGAGCAGTACTTC. Translating it yields CASSYGVGGSYEQYF.

This chain links TRBV13 with TRBJ2-5; TRBD2 matches at 9 bases. The DNA end is a closer match to TRBJ2-7, so the J assignment may be wrong. CDR1 and CDR2 from the germline V gene are PRHDT and FYEKMQ (reference sequence). This CDR3 contains 15 residues. CDR3: CASSLGTSGPYEQYF. For the CDR3, the DNA is TGTGCCAGCAGCTTAGGGACTAGCGGTCCTTACGAGCAGTACTTC.

The rearrangement uses TRBV6-6 and TRBJ2-3; 12 bases match TRBD2. The CDR3 spans 15 residues. Germline V gene lookup returns CDR1 MNHNY and CDR2 SVGAGI (reference sequence). V shed 6 bases, J shed 2 bases, and the junction held 3 bases outside the gene matches. The CDR3 reads CASRTSGRPTDTQYF. CDR3 nucleotide sequence: TGTGCCAGCAGAACTAGCGGGAGGCCCACAGATACGCAGTATTTT.

CDR3 region: CASSVMTGGGELFF. The CDR3 DNA follows: TGTGCCAGCAGCGTAATGACAGGAGGTGGGGAGCTGTTTTTT. V gene TRBV9 combines with J gene TRBJ2-2, with D perhaps matching TRBD1 (6 bases). The CDR3 covers 14 residues. Trimming pared 1 base from V and 8 bases from J, leaving 12 bases between. Germline CDR1 SGDLS, CDR2 YYNGEE.

J is TRBJ1-1 and V is TRBV6-5; 7 bases fit TRBD1. The CDR3 consists of 14 residues. Unmatched junction bases numbered 7, after V lost 4 bases and J lost 5 bases. The germline V gene has CDR1 MNHEY and CDR2 SVGAGI. As DNA, the CDR3 is TGTGCCAGCAGTTCGCAGGGGGAGAGAACTGAAGCTTTCTTT. As protein: CASSSQGERTEAFF.

The CDR3 region is CASSYPGQISYEQYF. The CDR3 DNA reads TGTGCCAGCAGCTATCCGGGACAGATCTCCTACGAGCAGTACTTC. The V call is TRBV11-2, the J call TRBJ2-7; TRBD1 matches 7 bases. This CDR3 contains 15 residues. Germline V gene lookup returns CDR1 SGHAT and CDR2 FQNNGV. Trimming at V came to 4 bases and at J to 0 bases, leaving 6 bases not matched to a gene. The whole variable domain, remainder taken from reference TRBV11-2 and TRBJ2-7, is EAGVAQSPRYKIIEKRQSVAFWCNPISGHATLYWYQQILGQGPKLLIQFQNNGVVDDSQLPKDRFSAERLKGVDSTLKIQPAKLEDSAVYLCASSYPGQISYEQYFGPGTRLTVT.

The chain uses TRBV27 and TRBJ2-7; 10 nucleotides line up with TRBD2. This CDR3 has 14 amino acids. After removal of 6 bases from V and 3 bases from J, the junction contained 5 bases not matched to a gene. Germline V CDR1 and CDR2: MNHEY, SMNVEV (reference sequence). Here the CDR3 reads CASSRKREGYEQYF. The CDR3 region has the DNA TGTGCCAGCAGCCGAAAGCGGGAGGGCTACGAGCAGTACTTC.

J is TRBJ2-3 and V is TRBV4-1, with a weak D call TRBD2 (6 bases). The CDR3 spans 16 residues. Germline values: CDR1 MGHRA, CDR2 YSYEKL. Trimming left V 1 base short and J 0 bases short, with 11 bases between. This CDR3 is CASSQVGGFSTDTQYF. CDR3 nucleotide sequence: TGCGCCAGCAGCCAAGTTGGGGGGTTTAGCACAGATACGCAGTATTTT.

The chain joins TRBV10-3 to TRBJ1-4; no clear D gene. The CDR3 has 14 amino acids. Germline-derived CDR1 and CDR2 are ENHRY and SYGVKD. Trimming left V 0 bases short and J 8 bases short, with 10 bases between. CDR3 in amino acids: CAISESEGSEKLFF. The CDR3 nucleotides are TGTGCCATCAGTGAGTCGGAGGGAAGCGAAAAACTGTTTTTT.

The V and J genes are TRBV27 and TRBJ1-6; 11 bases are a match to TRBD1. The germline gives CDR1 MNHEY, CDR2 SMNVEV (reference sequence). This CDR3 spans 16 amino acids. The J segment lost 7 bases and the V segment lost 4 bases, leaving 6 bases of the junction unmatched. CDR3: CASSSPGQGGNSPLHF. Written as DNA, the CDR3 is TGTGCCAGCAGTTCTCCGGGACAGGGGGGGAATTCACCCCTCCACTTT.

V is TRBV9 and J is TRBJ2-2, with TRBD2 as a possible D gene (5 bases). The CDR3 has 15 amino acids. Trimming shortened V by 0 bases and J by 6 bases, and 12 bases separated the two germline ends. Germline V CDR1 and CDR2: SGDLS, YYNGEE. CDR3 bases: TGTGCCAGCAGCGTAGCGGGGAGTTGGCCCGGGGAGCTGTTTTTT. Translated: CASSVAGSWPGELFF.

The rearrangement links TRBV5-4 to TRBJ1-2; TRBD1 aligns across 8 bases. This CDR3 spans 14 amino acids. Germline values: CDR1 SGHNT, CDR2 YYREEE (reference sequence). With 3 bases clipped from V and 7 bases from J, the junction kept 8 bases outside the gene matches. The CDR3 loop is CASSSPNGQGGYTF. Here the CDR3 DNA reads TGTGCCAGCAGCTCACCCAACGGACAGGGTGGCTACACCTTC.

This chain links TRBV19 with TRBJ2-6, with 10 bases lining up with TRBD2. Germline trimming cut 6 bases from V and 4 bases from J; bases unmatched to any gene: 15. Germline V gene data show CDR1 as LNHDA and CDR2 as SQIVND (reference sequence). The CDR3 extends over 19 amino acids. CDR3 sequence: CASSRLLAGVLGGANVLTF. CDR3 in DNA: TGTGCCAGTAGCCGCCTCCTAGCGGGAGTTTTGGGAGGGGCCAACGTCCTGACTTTC.

The rearrangement joins TRBV19 to TRBJ2-1, with 7 bases matching TRBD2. This CDR3 region has 15 residues. Germline loops: CDR1 LNHDA, CDR2 SQIVND (reference sequence). After removal of 6 bases from V and 3 bases from J, the junction contained 8 bases not matched to a gene. The CDR3 loop reads CASSTRGGSYNEQFF. CDR3 in DNA: TGTGCCAGTAGCACTAGGGGCGGGAGCTACAATGAGCAGTTCTTC.

The chain carries TRBV4-1 and TRBJ1-3; a possible D gene is TRBD1 (5 bases). Per germline, CDR1 MGHRA and CDR2 YSYEKL. V was shortened by 0 bases and J by 0 bases, with 6 bases between the two germline ends. The CDR3 has 15 amino acids. The CDR3 bases are TGCGCCAGCAGCCAAGACGACAGCTCTGGAAACACCATATATTTT. It encodes CASSQDDSSGNTIYF.

Comment on this clone: Germline is not matched at one junction end, which may reflect a read error. This chain links TRBV4-1 with TRBJ2-7; 14 positions match TRBD2. CDR1 and CDR2 from the germline V gene are MGHRA and YSYEKL. The CDR3 extends over 16 amino acids. Here the CDR3 reads CASSQGTSGRYNERYF. CDR3 DNA: TGCGCCAGCAGCCAAGGGACTAGCGGGAGGTATAACGAGCGGTACTTC.

The chain combines TRBV28 with TRBJ2-1; 7 bases match TRBD1. Trimming took 6 bases from V and 2 from J; bases not matched to a gene: 13. The CDR3 extends over 17 amino acids. The germline V gene encodes CDR1 MDHEN and CDR2 SYDVKM. The CDR3 DNA reads as TGTGCCAGCAGCCCTTTCCGGGACAGAGGAACCTACAATGAGCAGTTCTTC. This gives the protein CASSPFRDRGTYNEQFF.

The J gene is TRBJ2-2, the V gene TRBV15, with 9 bases matching TRBD1. Germline V gives CDR1 LNHNV, CDR2 YYDKDF (reference sequence). Trimming took 4 bases from V and 4 from J; bases not matched to a gene: 4. The CDR3 is 15 amino acids. Written as DNA, the CDR3 is TGTGCCACCAGCAACAGGGGGCTTGGCACCGGGGAGCTGTTTTTT. The encoded protein is CATSNRGLGTGELFF.

The gene calls are TRBV4-1 and TRBJ2-3; 10 bases are shared with TRBD2. Germline V lookup: CDR1 MGHRA, CDR2 YSYEKL. After removal of 2 bases from V and 8 bases from J, the junction contained 10 bases not matched to a gene. The CDR3 runs to 16 residues. For the CDR3, the DNA is TGCGCCAGCAGCCAAAGAGGAGCGGGAGGGCTGAGTACGCAGTATTTT. This encodes CASSQRGAGGLSTQYF.

The J gene is TRBJ1-3, the V gene TRBV5-6; D is uncertain. The ends were cut back, 4 bases at V and 9 bases at J, with 20 bases in the middle. The CDR3 is made up of 15 amino acids. The germline gives CDR1 SGHDT, CDR2 YYEEEE. The CDR3 sequence is CASSLIERPGGTIYF. The CDR3 DNA follows: TGTGCCAGCAGCCTAATAGAGCGCCCGGGAGGCACCATATATTTT.

In DNA, the CDR3 is TGTGCCAGCAGCTTGGACAGGAGTTATAGCAATCAGCCCCAGCATTTT. Its protein product is CASSLDRSYSNQPQHF. The J gene is TRBJ1-5, the V gene TRBV28, with 7 bases that match TRBD1. This CDR3 is 16 amino acids long. Germline loops: CDR1 MDHEN, CDR2 SYDVKM. V was clipped by 6 bases and J by 0 bases; unmatched bases: 8.

This rearrangement joins TRBV7-9 to TRBJ1-1; TRBD1 matches 8 bases. J was trimmed by 2 bases and V by 4 bases; bases with no gene match: 6. CDR1 and CDR2 (germline): SEHNR, FQNEAQ (reference sequence). The CDR3 loop spans 15 amino acids. The CDR3 DNA reads TGTGCCAGCAGCTCCCGGGACAGGCTAAACACTGAAGCTTTCTTT. Translated: CASSSRDRLNTEAFF.

J is TRBJ1-4 and V is TRBV5-1; D not resolved. Trimming left V 3 bases short and J 0 bases short, with 12 bases between. Germline V gives CDR1 SGHRS, CDR2 YFSETQ. The CDR3 is 16 amino acids. The CDR3 here is CASSWAGGPTNEKLFF. CDR3 coding DNA: TGCGCCAGCAGCTGGGCCGGCGGGCCAACTAATGAAAAACTGTTTTTT.

The chain employs TRBV28 and TRBJ2-1, with TRBD2 as a possible D gene (7 bases). The ends were cut back, 6 bases at V and 7 bases at J, with 16 bases in the middle. The germline V gene encodes CDR1 MDHEN and CDR2 SYDVKM. This CDR3 comprises 14 residues. DNA of the CDR3: TGTGCCAGCAGGCATGGGGGGGCTATTAATGAGCAGTTCTTC. This translates into CASRHGGAINEQFF. Drawing the rest from reference TRBV28 and TRBJ2-1, the complete variable domain is DVKVTQSSRYLVKRTGEKVFLECVQDMDHENMFWYRQDPGLGLRLIYFSYDVKMKEKGDIPEGYSVSREKKERFSLILESASTNQTSMYLCASRHGGAINEQFFGPGTRLTVL.

The V call is TRBV7-3, the J call TRBJ2-3; 8 bases match TRBD1. CDR1 and CDR2 (germline): SGHTA, FQGTGA. The CDR3 is made up of 16 amino acids. V lost 5 bases and J lost 3; bases outside the gene matches: 10. The CDR3 reads CASSLGGQVGTDTQYF. The CDR3 coding sequence is TGTGCCAGCAGCCTCGGGGGACAGGTCGGAACAGATACGCAGTATTTT. Looking up the rest from reference TRBV7-3 and TRBJ2-3 gives the full variable domain: GAGVSQTPSNKVTEKGKYVELRCDPISGHTALYWYRQSLGQGPEFLIYFQGTGAADDSGLPNDRFFAVRPEGSVSTLKIQRTERGDSAVYLCASSLGGQVGTDTQYFGPGTRLTVL.

The chain is built from TRBV7-9 and TRBJ2-7; the D gene is possibly TRBD2 (6 bases). Germline V gives CDR1 SEHNR, CDR2 FQNEAQ (reference sequence). This CDR3 has 14 residues. V lost 2 bases and J lost 3, with 11 bases in between. This CDR3 reads CASSLWGGDYEQYF. The CDR3 DNA sequence: TGTGCCAGCAGCTTATGGGGCGGGGACTACGAGCAGTACTTC. The complete variable domain, with remaining parts taken from reference TRBV7-9 and TRBJ2-7, reads DTGVSQNPRHKITKRGQNVTFRCDPISEHNRLYWYRQTLGQGPEFLTYFQNEAQLEKSRLLSDRFSAERPKGSFSTLEIQRTEQGDSAMYLCASSLWGGDYEQYFGPGTRLTVT.

The chain has TRBV19 and TRBJ1-1, with 9 bases aligning to TRBD1. In germline, CDR1 is LNHDA, CDR2 SQIVND (reference sequence). The CDR3 runs to 14 residues. V shed 10 bases, J shed 2 bases, and the junction held 8 bases outside the gene matches. Here the CDR3 reads CATRNRGRNTEAFF. CDR3 in DNA: TGTGCCACCAGGAACAGGGGGCGAAACACTGAAGCTTTCTTT. Combining the CDR3 with reference TRBV19 and TRBJ1-1 gives the whole variable domain DGGITQSPKYLFRKEGQNVTLSCEQNLNHDAMYWYRQDPGQGLRLIYYSQIVNDFQKGDIAEGYSVSREKKESFPLTVTSAQKNPTAFYLCATRNRGRNTEAFFGQGTRLTVV.

This chain uses TRBV5-4 with TRBJ2-7, with 12 bases identical to TRBD2. Germline V gene lookup returns CDR1 SGHNT and CDR2 YYREEE (reference sequence). The CDR3 loop spans 15 amino acids. J gave up 2 bases and V 4 bases, and 4 bases lay outside the gene matches. CDR3 loop: CASSHRLAGAYEQYF. Written as DNA, the CDR3 is TGTGCCAGCAGCCACAGACTAGCGGGGGCCTACGAGCAGTACTTC.

The V call is TRBV28, the J call TRBJ2-7; D perhaps matches TRBD1 (6 bases). The CDR3 covers 13 residues. V lost 0 bases to trimming and J lost 4 bases, with 7 bases between them. Germline CDR1 and CDR2: MDHEN and SYDVKM. This chain's CDR3 is CASSLWGAYEQYF. The CDR3 region has the DNA TGTGCCAGCAGTTTATGGGGGGCGTACGAGCAGTACTTC.

This rearrangement joins TRBV9 to TRBJ2-1; D is perhaps TRBD2 (5 bases). Germline V gene sequence: CDR1 SGDLS, CDR2 YYNGEE. The CDR3 totals 15 residues. Trimming cost V 4 bases and J 2 bases, with 13 bases left between them. DNA of the CDR3: TGTGCCAGCAGCCCCCGTGAGGGTACCTACAATGAGCAGTTCTTC. Encoded protein: CASSPREGTYNEQFF.